This T cell receptor (beta chain) was recorded in a study of monozygotic twins with inflammatory bowel disease. In eight separate reactions per sample, cDNA was generated. No DNA is given; TCRdb re-called the 5' RACE reads and lists each CDR3 protein once. The listing contains about 85,000 distinct CDR3 sequences. Whole-study findings and limits: Subtypes among T cells remained indistinguishable. It was not supported that a single strong signal or clonotype was associated with IBD.

Note on this clonotype: The antigen is not known.

The CDR3 runs to 14 residues. CDR1 and CDR2 (germline): KGHSH, LQKENI. This sequence was found in a human donor with ulcerative colitis or Crohn's disease, or a healthy co-twin of an affected twin (not recorded which). This chain connects TRBV18 to TRBJ2-3. Sequencing used blood. The CDR3 protein is CASSPGFGTDTQYF.